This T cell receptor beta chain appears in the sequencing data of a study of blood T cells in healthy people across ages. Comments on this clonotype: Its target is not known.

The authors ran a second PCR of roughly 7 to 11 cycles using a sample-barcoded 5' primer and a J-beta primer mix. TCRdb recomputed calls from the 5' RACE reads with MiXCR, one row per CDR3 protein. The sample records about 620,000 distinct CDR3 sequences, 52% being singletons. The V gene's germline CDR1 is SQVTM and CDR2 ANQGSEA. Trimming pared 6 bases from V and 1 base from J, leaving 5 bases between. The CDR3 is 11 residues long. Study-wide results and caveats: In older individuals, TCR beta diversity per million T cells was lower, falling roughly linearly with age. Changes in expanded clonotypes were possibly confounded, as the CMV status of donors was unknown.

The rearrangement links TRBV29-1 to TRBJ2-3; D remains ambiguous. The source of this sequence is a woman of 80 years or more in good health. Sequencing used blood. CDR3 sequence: CSVEGTDTQYF. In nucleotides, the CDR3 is TGCAGCGTCGAGGGCACAGATACGCAGTATTTT.